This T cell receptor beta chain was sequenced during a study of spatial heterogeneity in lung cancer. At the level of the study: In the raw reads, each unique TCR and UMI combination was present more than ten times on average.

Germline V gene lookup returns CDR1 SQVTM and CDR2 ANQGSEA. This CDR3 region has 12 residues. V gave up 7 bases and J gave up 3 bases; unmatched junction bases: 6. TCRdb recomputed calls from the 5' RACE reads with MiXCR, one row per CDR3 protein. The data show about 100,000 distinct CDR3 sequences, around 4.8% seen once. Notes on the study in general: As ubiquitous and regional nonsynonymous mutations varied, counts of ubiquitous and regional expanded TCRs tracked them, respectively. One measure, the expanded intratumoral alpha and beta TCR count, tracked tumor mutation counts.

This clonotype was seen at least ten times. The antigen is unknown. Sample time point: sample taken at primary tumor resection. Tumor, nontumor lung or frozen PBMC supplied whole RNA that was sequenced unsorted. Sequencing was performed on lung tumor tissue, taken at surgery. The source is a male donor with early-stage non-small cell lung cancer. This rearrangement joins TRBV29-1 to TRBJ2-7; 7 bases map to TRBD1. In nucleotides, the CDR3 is TGCAGCGCGAAGACAGGGAACTACGAGCAGTACTTC. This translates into CSAKTGNYEQYF.